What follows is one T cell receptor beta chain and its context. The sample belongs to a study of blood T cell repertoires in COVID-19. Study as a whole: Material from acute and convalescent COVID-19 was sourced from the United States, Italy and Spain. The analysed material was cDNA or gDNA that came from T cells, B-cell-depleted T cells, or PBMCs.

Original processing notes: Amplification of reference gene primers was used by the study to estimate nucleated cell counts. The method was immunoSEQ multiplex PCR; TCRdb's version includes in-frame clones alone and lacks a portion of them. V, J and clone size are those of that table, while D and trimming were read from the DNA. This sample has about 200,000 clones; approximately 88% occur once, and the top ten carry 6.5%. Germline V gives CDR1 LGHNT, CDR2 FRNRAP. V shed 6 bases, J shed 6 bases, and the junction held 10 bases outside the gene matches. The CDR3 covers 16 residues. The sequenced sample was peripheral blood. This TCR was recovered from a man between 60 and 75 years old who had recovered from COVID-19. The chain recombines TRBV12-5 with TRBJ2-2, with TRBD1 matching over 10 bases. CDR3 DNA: TGTGCTAGTGGACGGGGGGACAGGGGATTTCCCGGGGAGCTGTTTTTT. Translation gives CASGRGDRGFPGELFF.